This record covers a single T cell receptor beta chain. As yet, its antigen is unknown. Libraries were prepared by immunoSEQ multiplex PCR; TCRdb keeps only in-frame clonotypes and omits some of them. The sample has some 25,000 clones; 70% to 90% are singletons. Trimming removed 5 bases from V and 4 bases from J, with 12 bases in between. The germline gives CDR1 MNHEY, CDR2 SMNVEV (reference sequence). The CDR3 sequence is 13 residues long. This entry belongs to a study of T cells in narcolepsy. Study-wide context: Patients with NT1 or NT2 and healthy control donors were enrolled.

Overall study findings and caveats: Comparing one patient's CSF and blood CD4+ clonotypes highlighted HCRT- and TRIB2-specific autoreactive clonotypes. Healthy controls reportedly lacked the autoreactive clonotypes serially found in patients' blood.

The clonotype originates from a human donor in good health. The V and J genes are TRBV27 and TRBJ2-7; no clear D gene. Sequenced input: memory (CD45RA-) CD4+ T cells from blood. Here the CDR3 reads CASSRTAGYEQYF. The CDR3 DNA reads as TGTGCCAGCAGTCGCACCGCCGGGTACGAGCAGTACTTC.